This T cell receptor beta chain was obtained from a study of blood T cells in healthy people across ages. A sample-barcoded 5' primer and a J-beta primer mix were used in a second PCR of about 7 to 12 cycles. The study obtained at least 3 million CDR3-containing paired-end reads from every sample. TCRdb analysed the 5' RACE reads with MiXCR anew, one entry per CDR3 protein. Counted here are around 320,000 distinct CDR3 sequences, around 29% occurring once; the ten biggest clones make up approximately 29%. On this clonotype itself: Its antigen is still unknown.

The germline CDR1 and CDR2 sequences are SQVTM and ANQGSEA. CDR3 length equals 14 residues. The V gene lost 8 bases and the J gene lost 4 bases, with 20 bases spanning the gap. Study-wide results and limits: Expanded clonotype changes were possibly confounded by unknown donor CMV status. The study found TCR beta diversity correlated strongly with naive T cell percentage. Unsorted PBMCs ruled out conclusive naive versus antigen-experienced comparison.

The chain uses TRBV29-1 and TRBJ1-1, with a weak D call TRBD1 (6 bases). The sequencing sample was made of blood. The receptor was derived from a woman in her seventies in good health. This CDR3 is CSTGAIVPGTEAFF. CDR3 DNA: TGCAGCACGGGGGCAATCGTCCCGGGCACTGAAGCTTTCTTT. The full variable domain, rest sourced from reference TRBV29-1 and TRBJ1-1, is SAVISQKPSRDICQRGTSLTIQCQVDSQVTMMFWYRQQPGQSLTLIATANQGSEATYESGFVIDKFPISRPNLTFSTLTVSNMSPEDSSIYLCSTGAIVPGTEAFFGQGTRLTVV.